This T cell receptor beta chain comes out of a study of blood T cell repertoires in COVID-19. Study-level background: From T cells, B-cell-depleted T cells, or PBMCs came the material, which was cDNA or gDNA.

Authors' methods: The assay estimated nucleated cells by amplifying reference gene primers. Using immunoSEQ multiplex PCR, the repertoire was profiled, and TCRdb retains in-frame clones only, with some absent. V and J calls and clone size come straight from that table; D and trimming were deduced from the DNA. Of 200,000 or so clones in the sample, around 90% are singletons; the top ten hold 2% to 3%. The CDR3 spans 17 residues. V lost 4 bases and J lost 0; bases outside the gene matches: 4. Germline V lookup: CDR1 SGHRS, CDR2 YFSETQ. V and J are TRBV5-1 and TRBJ2-1; 13 bases fit TRBD2. This TCR was recovered from a man under 40 with COVID-19, enrolled during active disease. Source material: peripheral blood. CDR3 protein: CASSETSGGRSYNEQFF. CDR3 sequence (DNA): TGCGCCAGCAGCGAGACTAGCGGGGGGCGCTCCTACAATGAGCAGTTCTTC.